The 6 T cell receptor beta chains in this list originate from one sample, sequenced in a study of blood T cell repertoires in COVID-19. The method was immunoSEQ multiplex PCR; TCRdb's version includes in-frame clones alone and lacks a portion of them. The data show fewer than 250,000 clones, with around four fifths seen just once and around 6.4% held by the top ten. Sequencing was performed on peripheral blood. The receptors derive from a woman aged 60-75 years with active or convalescent COVID-19.

The chain joins TRBV30 to TRBJ1-1, with TRBD1 matching over 11 bases. CDR1 and CDR2 (germline): GTSNPN, SVGIG (reference sequence). The CDR3 length is 15 residues. Trimming removed 5 bases from V and 5 bases from J; junction bases left unmatched: 10. The CDR3 protein is CAWAPMGQGETEAFF. CDR3 coding DNA: TGTGCCTGGGCGCCTATGGGACAGGGGGAGACTGAAGCTTTCTTT. The full variable domain, rest sourced from reference TRBV30 and TRBJ1-1, is SQTIHQWPATLVQPVGSPLSLECTVEGTSNPNLYWYRQAAGRGLQLLFYSVGIGQISSEVPQNLSASRPQDRQFILSSKKLLLSDSGFYLCAWAPMGQGETEAFFGQGTRLTVV.

J is TRBJ1-2 and V is TRBV5-6; D might be TRBD1 (5 bases). V was clipped by 1 base and J by 4 bases, with 11 bases between them. Germline V lookup: CDR1 SGHDT, CDR2 YYEEEE. The CDR3 has 14 amino acids. The CDR3 DNA is TGTGCCAGCAGCTTGCCCGCGACAGTCTATGGCTACACCTTC. This sequence encodes CASSLPATVYGYTF. Full variable domain (outside the CDR3, taken from reference TRBV5-6 and TRBJ1-2): DAGVTQSPTHLIKTRGQQVTLRCSPKSGHDTVSWYQQALGQGPQFIFQYYEEEERQRGNFPDRFSGHQFPNYSSELNVNALLLGDSALYLCASSLPATVYGYTFGSGTRLTVV.

This clone showed up just a few times. The gene calls are TRBV19 and TRBJ1-2; D is perhaps TRBD1 (5 bases). Germline values: CDR1 LNHDA, CDR2 SQIVND (reference sequence). Between the trimmed V and J ends, which lost 7 bases and 1 base, there was a span of 10 bases. The CDR3 totals 13 residues. CDR3 loop: CASNQGVNYGYTF. The CDR3, as DNA: TGTGCCAGTAATCAGGGTGTTAACTATGGCTACACCTTC.

The chain has TRBV30 and TRBJ2-5; D perhaps matches TRBD2 (6 bases). Germline values: CDR1 GTSNPN, CDR2 SVGIG (reference sequence). The CDR3 covers 13 residues. The V end was cut by 8 bases, the J end by 2 bases, with 15 bases between. The CDR3 DNA follows: TGTGCCCGGGATGGGGGGTTTCAAGAGACCCAGTACTTC. Translating gives CARDGGFQETQYF.

This chain joins TRBV30 and TRBJ2-1; 7 nucleotides align to TRBD2. CDR3 length: 14 amino acids. Germline CDR1 is GTSNPN and CDR2 is SVGIG (reference sequence). V trimming: 4 bases; J trimming: 2 bases; junction bases outside the gene matches: 5. Here the CDR3 reads CAWNQGGAYNEQFF. The DNA for the CDR3 is TGTGCCTGGAATCAGGGAGGGGCCTACAATGAGCAGTTCTTC.

This chain links TRBV28 with TRBJ2-3; TRBD1 is a possible D gene (5 bases). The CDR3 has 13 residues. Looked up from germline, CDR1 is MDHEN and CDR2 is SYDVKM. V lost 9 bases and J 3 bases, leaving 13 bases between the germline ends. The CDR3 loop reads CASRGTVTDTQYF. The CDR3, as DNA: TGTGCCAGTAGGGGAACTGTGACAGATACGCAGTATTTT.